Presented here are 20 T cell receptor beta chains from one specimen sequenced in a study of blood T cells in healthy people across ages. A second PCR, run for about 7 to 12 cycles, used a sample-barcoded 5' primer plus a J-beta primer mix. TCRdb reprocessed the 5' RACE reads with MiXCR, giving one entry per CDR3 protein. The sample comprises roughly 1 million distinct CDR3 sequences, approximately 25% of which are singletons, and less than 0.75% rests with the top ten. These sequences were also reported in another study, on T cells of mothers and their children.

The material sequenced was blood. These receptors all stem from a girl aged 2-9 years in good health.

The table lists this clonotype with a count of one. The chain couples TRBV12-3 or TRBV12-4 to TRBJ2-3; D gene ambiguous. The CDR3 is made up of 14 amino acids. Trimming stripped 7 bases from V and 0 bases from J, with 11 bases between. The CDR3 nucleotides are TGTGCCAGCACCCCTCTCGACAGCACAGATACGCAGTATTTT. It encodes CASTPLDSTDTQYF.

This clonotype showed up just a few times. This chain links TRBV7-9 with TRBJ2-1; D might be TRBD1 (6 bases). CDR3 size: 15 residues. V was pared by 4 bases and J by 7 bases, with 17 bases between. Germline assignment: CDR1 SEHNR and CDR2 FQNEAQ (reference sequence). The CDR3 protein is CASSYRDNEGNEQFF. CDR3 DNA: TGTGCCAGCAGCTATAGGGACAACGAAGGGAATGAGCAGTTCTTC.

V is TRBV29-1 and J is TRBJ2-4; the D is unclear. Trimming cost V 4 bases and J 6 bases, with 7 bases left between them. Looked up from germline, CDR1 is SQVTM and CDR2 is ANQGSEA. The CDR3 is made up of 11 amino acids. As DNA, the CDR3 is TGCAGCGTTGCTGTCGGAAACATTCAGTACTTC. This translates into CSVAVGNIQYF.

This chain connects TRBV3-1 to TRBJ1-1; 10 bases fit TRBD1. This CDR3 is 14 amino acids long. Germline-derived CDR1 and CDR2 are LGHDT and YNNKEL (reference sequence). Unmatched junction bases numbered 3, after V lost 2 bases and J lost 6 bases. CDR3 amino acids: CASSQTGTGAEAFF. The CDR3 DNA follows: TGTGCCAGCAGCCAAACCGGGACAGGGGCTGAAGCTTTCTTT.

In its sample, this clonotype was seen a few times. The gene calls are TRBV2 and TRBJ1-2; D perhaps matches TRBD1 (5 bases). The ends were cut back, 5 bases at V and 2 bases at J, with 15 bases in the middle. This CDR3 is built from 15 residues. Germline CDR1 is SNHLY and CDR2 is FYNNEI. The CDR3 coding sequence is TGTGCCAGCAGTAGCGGGACTGCCATAAACTATGGCTACACCTTC. The encoded protein is CASSSGTAINYGYTF.

This clonotype was counted a few times. The chain uses TRBV5-1 and TRBJ1-1, with D perhaps matching TRBD1 (5 bases). This CDR3 has 15 amino acids. V was trimmed by 3 bases and J by 1 base, leaving 13 bases between them. CDR1 SGHRS and CDR2 YFSETQ come from the germline V gene. The CDR3 sequence: CASSSAGRGNTEAFF. In DNA form, the CDR3 reads TGCGCCAGCAGCTCCGCGGGAAGGGGGAACACTGAAGCTTTCTTT.

CDR3: CSARPPAMTQYF. DNA for the CDR3: TGCAGTGCTAGACCCCCCGCGATGACCCAGTACTTC. V usage is TRBV20-1 and J usage is TRBJ2-5; no reliable D call. Germline CDR1 is DFQATT and CDR2 is SNEGSKA (reference sequence). V dropped 2 bases and J dropped 7 bases, with 11 bases sitting between them. The CDR3 loop spans 12 amino acids.

This sequence joins TRBV7-9 and TRBJ2-2; 9 positions match TRBD1. This CDR3 spans 15 amino acids. J lost 4 bases, V lost 5 bases, and 5 bases had no gene match. Germline loops: CDR1 SEHNR, CDR2 FQNEAQ (reference sequence). DNA of the CDR3: TGTGCCAGCAGCACTGGACAGGGGAGCACCGGGGAGCTGTTTTTT. Translated, it gives CASSTGQGSTGELFF.

J is TRBJ2-3 and V is TRBV5-1, with 9 bases lining up with TRBD2. The CDR3 consists of 14 residues. Germline V lookup: CDR1 SGHRS, CDR2 YFSETQ. Trimming cost V 0 bases and J 9 bases; bases outside gene matches: 5. As DNA, the CDR3 is TGCGCCAGCAGCTTGGAAGGGCTAGCGGGGACGCAGTATTTT. Its protein product is CASSLEGLAGTQYF.

This chain connects TRBV6-2 or TRBV6-3 to TRBJ2-1, with D possibly TRBD1 on 6 matching bases. Per germline, CDR1 MNHEY and CDR2 SVGEGT. The CDR3 is 13 amino acids. Trimming took off 5 bases at V and 3 bases at J, with 8 bases between the two ends. CDR3 sequence: CASSRQVYNEQFF. The CDR3 coding sequence is TGTGCCAGCAGTCGACAGGTCTACAATGAGCAGTTCTTC.

This clonotype was detected a few times. The rearrangement joins TRBV20-1 to TRBJ1-4, with D perhaps matching TRBD1 (6 bases). The CDR3 spans 14 residues. V gave up 3 bases and J gave up 6 bases, with 14 bases separating them. Germline CDR1 reads DFQATT; CDR2 reads SNEGSKA (reference sequence). The CDR3 is CSASDAGAHEKLFF. CDR3 DNA: TGCAGTGCTAGCGACGCGGGGGCGCATGAAAAACTGTTTTTT.

The chain combines TRBV7-9 with TRBJ2-1; maybe TRBD2 (6 bases). Germline CDR1 SEHNR, CDR2 FQNEAQ (reference sequence). V lost 1 base and J 6 bases, leaving 13 bases between the germline ends. The length of the CDR3 is 15 residues. Here the CDR3 DNA reads TGTGCCAGCAGCTTAGGTGGCGGGGTGATCAATGAGCAGTTCTTC. It is translated as CASSLGGGVINEQFF.

This rearrangement joins TRBV5-4 to TRBJ2-5, with 8 nucleotides matching TRBD1. The CDR3 has 13 residues. V shed 4 bases, J shed 4 bases, and the junction held 3 bases outside the gene matches. Per germline, CDR1 SGHNT and CDR2 YYREEE (reference sequence). The chain's CDR3 is CASSNRGVETQYF. The DNA of the CDR3 is TGTGCCAGCAGCAACAGGGGGGTAGAGACCCAGTACTTC.

This rearrangement joins TRBV7-9 to TRBJ1-1; the match to TRBD1 covers 10 bases. Trimming removed 6 bases from V and 1 base from J; junction bases left unmatched: 8. The CDR3 extends over 16 amino acids. From germline, CDR1 is SEHNR and CDR2 FQNEAQ (reference sequence). CDR3 coding DNA: TGTGCCAGCAGACACCGACAGGGGGCATCGAACACTGAAGCTTTCTTT. Translation: CASRHRQGASNTEAFF.

The chain recombines TRBV20-1 with TRBJ2-7, with D hard to call. Germline CDR1 and CDR2: DFQATT and SNEGSKA (reference sequence). The CDR3 sequence is 12 residues long. Between the trimmed V and J ends, which lost 6 bases and 2 bases, there was a span of 11 bases. CDR3 DNA sequence: TGCAGTGCCCTCGGCAGAGCCTACGAGCAGTACTTC. Encoded protein: CSALGRAYEQYF.

The chain recombines TRBV4-1 with TRBJ2-2; D not resolved. Per the germline V gene, CDR1 is MGHRA and CDR2 is YSYEKL. Trimming took 0 bases from V and 9 from J, leaving 8 bases between them. The CDR3 contains 13 residues. The CDR3 region is CASSQDRSRELFF. CDR3 sequence (DNA): TGCGCCAGCAGCCAAGATCGGTCGCGGGAGCTGTTTTTT.

The J gene is TRBJ1-1, the V gene TRBV29-1; D unclear. V was trimmed by 5 bases and J by 0 bases, leaving 1 base between them. CDR1 and CDR2 from the germline V gene are SQVTM and ANQGSEA. This CDR3 has 10 residues. CDR3 sequence reads: CSVLNTEAFF. In DNA form, the CDR3 reads TGCAGCGTTTTGAACACTGAAGCTTTCTTT.

The V call is TRBV7-9, the J call TRBJ2-5; D unclear. Germline CDR1 SEHNR, CDR2 FQNEAQ (reference sequence). The V and J ends lost 8 bases and 2 bases respectively, with 9 bases between them. The CDR3 runs to 12 residues. In nucleotides, the CDR3 is TGTGCCAGCGGGAACTTTCAAGAGACCCAGTACTTC. Translation gives CASGNFQETQYF.

As regards this clonotype: At one end the junction does not follow the germline gene, possibly because of a read error. The chain combines TRBV9 with TRBJ2-4; D is perhaps TRBD1 (6 bases). The CDR3 consists of 17 residues. Germline CDR1 reads SGDLS; CDR2 reads YYNGEE. The CDR3 bases are TGCGCCAGCAGCGTAGATAGTGACAGGCCACCCGGAGGCATTCAGTACTTC. It specifies CASSVDSDRPPGGIQYF.

This clonotype was observed a handful of times. This sequence joins TRBV7-3 and TRBJ2-1; 7 positions match TRBD2. The CDR3 spans 14 residues. The germline V gene has CDR1 SGHTA and CDR2 FQGTGA. The V segment lost 5 bases and the J segment 6 bases; nucleotides outside the gene matches: 7. Written as DNA, the CDR3 is TGTGCCAGCAGCCGATACCCGGGGGGCAATGAGCAGTTCTTC. It encodes CASSRYPGGNEQFF.